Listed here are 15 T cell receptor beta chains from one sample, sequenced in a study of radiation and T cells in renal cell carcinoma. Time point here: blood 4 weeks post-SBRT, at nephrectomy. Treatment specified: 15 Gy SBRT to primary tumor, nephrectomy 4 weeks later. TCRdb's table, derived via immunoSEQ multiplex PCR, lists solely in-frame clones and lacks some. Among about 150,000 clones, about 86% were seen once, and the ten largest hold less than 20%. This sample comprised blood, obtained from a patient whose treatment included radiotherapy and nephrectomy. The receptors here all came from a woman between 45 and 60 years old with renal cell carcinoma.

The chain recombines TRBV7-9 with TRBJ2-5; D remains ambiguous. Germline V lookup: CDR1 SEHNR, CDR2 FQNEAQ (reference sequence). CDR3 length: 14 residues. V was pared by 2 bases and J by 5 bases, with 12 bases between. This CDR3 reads CASSLPLRRETQYF. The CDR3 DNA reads TGTGCCAGCAGCTTACCCCTACGGCGGGAGACCCAGTACTTC.

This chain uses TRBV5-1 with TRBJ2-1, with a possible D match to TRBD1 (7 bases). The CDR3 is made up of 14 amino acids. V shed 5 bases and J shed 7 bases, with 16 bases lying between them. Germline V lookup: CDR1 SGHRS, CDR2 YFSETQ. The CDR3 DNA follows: TGCGCCAGCAGTAGAGTGACAGGGAGGAATGAGCAGTTCTTC. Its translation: CASSRVTGRNEQFF.

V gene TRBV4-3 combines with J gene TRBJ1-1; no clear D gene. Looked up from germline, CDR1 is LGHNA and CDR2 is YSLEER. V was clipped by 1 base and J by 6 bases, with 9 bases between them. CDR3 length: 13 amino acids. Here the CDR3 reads CASSQVIAAEAFF. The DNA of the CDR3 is TGCGCCAGCAGCCAAGTTATAGCCGCTGAAGCTTTCTTT.

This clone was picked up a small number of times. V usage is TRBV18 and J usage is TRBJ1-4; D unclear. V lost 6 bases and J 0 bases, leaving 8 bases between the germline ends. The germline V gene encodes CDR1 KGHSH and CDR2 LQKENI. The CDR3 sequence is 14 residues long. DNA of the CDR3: TGTGCCAGCTCGTCAGAATCAACTAATGAAAAACTGTTTTTT. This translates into CASSSESTNEKLFF. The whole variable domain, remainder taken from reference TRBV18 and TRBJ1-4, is NAGVMQNPRHLVRRRGQEARLRCSPMKGHSHVYWYRQLPEEGLKFMVYLQKENIIDESGMPKERFSAEFPKEGPSILRIQQVVRGDSAAYFCASSSESTNEKLFFGSGTQLSVL.

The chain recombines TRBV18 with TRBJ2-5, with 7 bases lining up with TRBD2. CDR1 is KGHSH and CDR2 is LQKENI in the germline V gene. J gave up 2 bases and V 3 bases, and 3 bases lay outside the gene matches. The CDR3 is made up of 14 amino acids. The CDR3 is CASSPFGGQETQYF. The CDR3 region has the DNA TGTGCCAGCTCACCCTTCGGGGGGCAAGAGACCCAGTACTTC.

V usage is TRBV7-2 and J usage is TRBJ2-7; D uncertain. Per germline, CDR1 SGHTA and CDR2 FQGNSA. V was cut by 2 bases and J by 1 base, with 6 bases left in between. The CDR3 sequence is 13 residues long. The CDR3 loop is CASSLSISYEQYF. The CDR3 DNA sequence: TGTGCCAGCAGCTTATCCATTTCCTACGAGCAGTACTTC.

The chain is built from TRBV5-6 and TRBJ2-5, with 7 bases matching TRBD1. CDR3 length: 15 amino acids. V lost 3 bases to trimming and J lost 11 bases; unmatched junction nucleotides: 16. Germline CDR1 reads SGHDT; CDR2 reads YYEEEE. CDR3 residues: CASSSEPGQSWEQYF. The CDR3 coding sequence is TGTGCCAGCAGCTCGGAACCGGGACAGTCTTGGGAGCAGTACTTC.

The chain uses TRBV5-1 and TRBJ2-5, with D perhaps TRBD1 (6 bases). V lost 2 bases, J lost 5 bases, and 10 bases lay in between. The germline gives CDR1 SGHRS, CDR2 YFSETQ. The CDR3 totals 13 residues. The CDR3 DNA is TGCGCCAGCAGCTTTACAGGGATGGAGACCCAGTACTTC. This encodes CASSFTGMETQYF.

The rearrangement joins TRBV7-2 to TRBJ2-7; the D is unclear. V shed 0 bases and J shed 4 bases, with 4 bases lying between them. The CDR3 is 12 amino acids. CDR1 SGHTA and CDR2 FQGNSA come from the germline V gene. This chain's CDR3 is CASSLAAYEQYF. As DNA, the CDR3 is TGTGCCAGCAGCTTAGCCGCATACGAGCAGTACTTC.

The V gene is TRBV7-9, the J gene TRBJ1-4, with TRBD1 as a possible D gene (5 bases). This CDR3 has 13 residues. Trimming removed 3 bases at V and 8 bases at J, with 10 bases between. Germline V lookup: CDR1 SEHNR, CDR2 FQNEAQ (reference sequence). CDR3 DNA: TGTGCCAGCAGCTTTGGACGGGGGGAAAAACTGTTTTTT. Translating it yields CASSFGRGEKLFF.

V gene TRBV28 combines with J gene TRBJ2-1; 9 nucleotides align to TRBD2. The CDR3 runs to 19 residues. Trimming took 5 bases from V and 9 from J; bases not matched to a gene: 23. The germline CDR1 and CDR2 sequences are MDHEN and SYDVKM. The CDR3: CASSPSFKGAGGRGSEQFF. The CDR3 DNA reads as TGTGCCAGCAGTCCCTCATTTAAGGGAGCGGGAGGTCGTGGAAGTGAGCAGTTCTTC. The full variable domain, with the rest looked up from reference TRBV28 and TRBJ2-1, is DVKVTQSSRYLVKRTGEKVFLECVQDMDHENMFWYRQDPGLGLRLIYFSYDVKMKEKGDIPEGYSVSREKKERFSLILESASTNQTSMYLCASSPSFKGAGGRGSEQFFGPGTRLTVL.

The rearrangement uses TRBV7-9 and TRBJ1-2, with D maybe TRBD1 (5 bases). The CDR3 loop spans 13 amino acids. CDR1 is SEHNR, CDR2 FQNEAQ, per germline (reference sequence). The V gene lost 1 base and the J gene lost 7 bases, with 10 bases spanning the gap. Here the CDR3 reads CASSLGGEGGYTF. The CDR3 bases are TGTGCCAGCAGCTTAGGAGGGGAAGGTGGCTACACCTTC.

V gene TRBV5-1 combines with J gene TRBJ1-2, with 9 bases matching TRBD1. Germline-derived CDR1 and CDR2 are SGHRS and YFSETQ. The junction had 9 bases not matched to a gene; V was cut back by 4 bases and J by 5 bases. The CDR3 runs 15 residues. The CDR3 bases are TGCGCCAGCAGCCCAGGTGGGACAGGGAAATATGGCTACACCTTC. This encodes CASSPGGTGKYGYTF.

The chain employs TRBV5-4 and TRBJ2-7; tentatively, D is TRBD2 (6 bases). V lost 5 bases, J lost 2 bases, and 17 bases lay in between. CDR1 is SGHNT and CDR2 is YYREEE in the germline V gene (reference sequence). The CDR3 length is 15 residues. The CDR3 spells CASRVDTSLPYEQYF. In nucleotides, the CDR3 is TGTGCCAGCAGAGTCGACACTAGCCTTCCCTACGAGCAGTACTTC.

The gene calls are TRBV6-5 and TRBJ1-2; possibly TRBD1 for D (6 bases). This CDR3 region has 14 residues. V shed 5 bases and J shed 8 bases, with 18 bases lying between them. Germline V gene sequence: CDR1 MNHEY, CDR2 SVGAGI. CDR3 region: CASSNGAGARGYTF. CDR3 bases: TGTGCCAGCAGTAACGGGGCGGGGGCGCGAGGCTACACCTTC.